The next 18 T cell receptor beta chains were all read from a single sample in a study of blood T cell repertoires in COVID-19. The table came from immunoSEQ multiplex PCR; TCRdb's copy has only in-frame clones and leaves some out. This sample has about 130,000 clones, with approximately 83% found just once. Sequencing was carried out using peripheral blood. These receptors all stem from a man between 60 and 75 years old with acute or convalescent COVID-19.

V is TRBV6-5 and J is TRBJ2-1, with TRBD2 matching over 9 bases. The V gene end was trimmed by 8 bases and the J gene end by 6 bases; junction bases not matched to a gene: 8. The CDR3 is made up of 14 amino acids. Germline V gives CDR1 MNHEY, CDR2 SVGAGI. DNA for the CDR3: TGTGCCAGCTCCCCAGGACTAGCGTTCAATGAGCAGTTCTTC. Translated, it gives CASSPGLAFNEQFF.

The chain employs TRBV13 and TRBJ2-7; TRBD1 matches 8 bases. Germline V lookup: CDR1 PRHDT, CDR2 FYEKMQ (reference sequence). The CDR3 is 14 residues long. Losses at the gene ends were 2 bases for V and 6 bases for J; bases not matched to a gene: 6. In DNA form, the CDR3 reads TGTGCCAGCAGCTTATCAGGACAGGGTGGCGAGCAGTACTTC. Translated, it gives CASSLSGQGGEQYF.

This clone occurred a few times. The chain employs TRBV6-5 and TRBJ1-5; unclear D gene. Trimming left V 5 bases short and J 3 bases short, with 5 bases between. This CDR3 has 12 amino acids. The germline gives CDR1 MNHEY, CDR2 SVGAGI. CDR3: CASSIHNQPQHF. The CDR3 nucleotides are TGTGCCAGCAGTATCCACAATCAGCCCCAGCATTTT.

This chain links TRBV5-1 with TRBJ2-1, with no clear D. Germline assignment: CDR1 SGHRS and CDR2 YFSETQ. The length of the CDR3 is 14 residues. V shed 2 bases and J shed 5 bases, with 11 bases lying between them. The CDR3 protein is CASSFNSVNNEQFF. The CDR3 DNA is TGCGCCAGCAGCTTTAACTCCGTCAACAATGAGCAGTTCTTC.

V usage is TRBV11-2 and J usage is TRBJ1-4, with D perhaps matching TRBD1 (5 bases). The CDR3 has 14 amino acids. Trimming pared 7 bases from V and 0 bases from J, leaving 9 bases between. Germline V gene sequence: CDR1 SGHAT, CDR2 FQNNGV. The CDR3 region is CASKQQATNEKLFF. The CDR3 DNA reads TGTGCCAGCAAACAACAGGCAACTAATGAAAAACTGTTTTTT. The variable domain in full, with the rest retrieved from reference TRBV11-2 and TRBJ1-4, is EAGVAQSPRYKIIEKRQSVAFWCNPISGHATLYWYQQILGQGPKLLIQFQNNGVVDDSQLPKDRFSAERLKGVDSTLKIQPAKLEDSAVYLCASKQQATNEKLFFGSGTQLSVL.

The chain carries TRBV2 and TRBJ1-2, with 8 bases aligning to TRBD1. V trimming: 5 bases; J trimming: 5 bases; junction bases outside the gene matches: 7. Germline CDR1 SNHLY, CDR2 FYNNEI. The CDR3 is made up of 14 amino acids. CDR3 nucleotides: TGTGCCAGCAGTAGGACAGGGCCAGGGTATGGCTACACCTTC. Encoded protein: CASSRTGPGYGYTF.

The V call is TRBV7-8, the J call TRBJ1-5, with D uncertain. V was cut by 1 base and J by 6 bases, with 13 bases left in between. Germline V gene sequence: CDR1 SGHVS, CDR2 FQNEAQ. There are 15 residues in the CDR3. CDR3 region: CASSLDGGSSQPQHF. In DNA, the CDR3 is TGTGCCAGCAGCTTAGACGGCGGGTCCAGTCAGCCCCAGCATTTT.

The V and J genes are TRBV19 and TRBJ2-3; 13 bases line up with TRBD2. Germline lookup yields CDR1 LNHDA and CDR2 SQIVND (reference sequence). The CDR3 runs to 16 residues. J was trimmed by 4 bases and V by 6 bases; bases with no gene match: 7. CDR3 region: CASSQATSGRADTQYF. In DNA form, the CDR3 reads TGTGCCAGTAGCCAAGCTACTAGCGGGAGGGCAGATACGCAGTATTTT.

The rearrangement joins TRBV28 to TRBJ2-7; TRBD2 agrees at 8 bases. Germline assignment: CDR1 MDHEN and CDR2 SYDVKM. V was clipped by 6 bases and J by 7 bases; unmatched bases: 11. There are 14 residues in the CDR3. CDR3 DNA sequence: TGTGCCAGCAGATCAAGCGGGAGATCGAGAGAGCAGTACTTC. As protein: CASRSSGRSREQYF.

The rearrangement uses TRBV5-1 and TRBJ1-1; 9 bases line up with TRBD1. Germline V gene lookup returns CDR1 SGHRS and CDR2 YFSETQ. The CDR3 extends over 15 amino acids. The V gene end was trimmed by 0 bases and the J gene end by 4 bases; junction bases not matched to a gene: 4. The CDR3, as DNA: TGCGCCAGCAGCTTGGCCGGACAGGGGCCCACTGAAGCTTTCTTT. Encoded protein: CASSLAGQGPTEAFF. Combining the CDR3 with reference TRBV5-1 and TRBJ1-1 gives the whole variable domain KAGVTQTPRYLIKTRGQQVTLSCSPISGHRSVSWYQQTPGQGLQFLFEYFSETQRNKGNFPGRFSGRQFSNSRSEMNVSTLELGDSALYLCASSLAGQGPTEAFFGQGTRLTVV.

CDR3 sequence: CASSLGQAADGPQHF. The CDR3 region has the DNA TGTGCCAGCAGTTTAGGTCAGGCCGCAGATGGGCCCCAGCATTTT. The rearrangement joins TRBV28 to TRBJ1-5; D not certain. The CDR3 loop spans 15 amino acids. Trimming left V 2 bases short and J 9 bases short, with 17 bases between. The germline V gene encodes CDR1 MDHEN and CDR2 SYDVKM.

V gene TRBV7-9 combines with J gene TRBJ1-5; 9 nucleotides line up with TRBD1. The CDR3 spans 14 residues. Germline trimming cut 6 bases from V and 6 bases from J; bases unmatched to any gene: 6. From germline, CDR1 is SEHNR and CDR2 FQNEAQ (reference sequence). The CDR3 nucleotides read TGTGCCAGCAGTGAGGGACAGGGCGGTCAGCCCCAGCATTTT. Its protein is CASSEGQGGQPQHF.

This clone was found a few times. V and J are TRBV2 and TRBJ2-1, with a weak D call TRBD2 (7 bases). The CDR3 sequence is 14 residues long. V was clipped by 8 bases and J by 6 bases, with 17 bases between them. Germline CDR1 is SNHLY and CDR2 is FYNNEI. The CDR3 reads CASPEGLQGNEQFF. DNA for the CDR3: TGTGCCAGCCCTGAGGGACTACAGGGCAATGAGCAGTTCTTC.

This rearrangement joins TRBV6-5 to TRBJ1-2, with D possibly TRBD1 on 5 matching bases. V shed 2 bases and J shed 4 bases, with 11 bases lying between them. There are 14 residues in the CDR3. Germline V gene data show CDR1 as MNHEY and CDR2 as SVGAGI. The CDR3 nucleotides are TGTGCCAGCAGTTACCAGGCAGGGCTCTATGGCTACACCTTC. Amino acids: CASSYQAGLYGYTF.

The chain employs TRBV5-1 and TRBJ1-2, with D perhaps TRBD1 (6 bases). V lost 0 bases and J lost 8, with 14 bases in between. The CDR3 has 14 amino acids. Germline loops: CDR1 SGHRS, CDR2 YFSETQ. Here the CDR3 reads CASSLGGGAGGYTF. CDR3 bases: TGCGCCAGCAGCTTGGGTGGGGGGGCCGGAGGCTACACCTTC.

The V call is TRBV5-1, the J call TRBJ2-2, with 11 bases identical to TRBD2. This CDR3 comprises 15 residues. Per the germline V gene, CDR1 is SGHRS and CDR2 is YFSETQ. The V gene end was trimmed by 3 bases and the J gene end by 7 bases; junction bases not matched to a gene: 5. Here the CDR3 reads CASSSLAGADGELFF. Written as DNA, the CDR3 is TGCGCCAGCAGCTCACTAGCGGGAGCGGACGGGGAGCTGTTTTTT.

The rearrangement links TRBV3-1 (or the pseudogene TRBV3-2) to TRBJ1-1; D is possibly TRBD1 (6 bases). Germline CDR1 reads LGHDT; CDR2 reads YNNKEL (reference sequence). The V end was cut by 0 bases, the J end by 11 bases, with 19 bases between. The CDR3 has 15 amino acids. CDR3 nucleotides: TGTGCCAGCAGCCAAGATGGGGGCAGGGGAACGCGCGCTTTCTTT. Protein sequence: CASSQDGGRGTRAFF.

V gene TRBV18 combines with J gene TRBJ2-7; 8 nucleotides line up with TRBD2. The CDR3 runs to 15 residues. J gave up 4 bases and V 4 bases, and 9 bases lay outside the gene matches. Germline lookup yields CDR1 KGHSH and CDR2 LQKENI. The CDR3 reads CASSRYGRAGYEQYF. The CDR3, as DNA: TGTGCCAGCTCACGATACGGGAGGGCCGGATACGAGCAGTACTTC.